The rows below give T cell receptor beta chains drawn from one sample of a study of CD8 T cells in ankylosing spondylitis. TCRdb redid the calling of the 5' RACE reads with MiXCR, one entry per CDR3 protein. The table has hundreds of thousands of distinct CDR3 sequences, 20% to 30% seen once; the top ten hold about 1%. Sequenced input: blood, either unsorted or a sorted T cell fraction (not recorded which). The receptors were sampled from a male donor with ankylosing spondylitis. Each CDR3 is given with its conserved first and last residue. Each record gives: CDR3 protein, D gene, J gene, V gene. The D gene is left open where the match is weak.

CDR3aa: CASSSPRGGTYEQYF
d_gene: .
j_gene: TRBJ2-7
v_gene: TRBV27

CDR3aa: CASSLSRGRGDTQYF
d_gene: TRBD2
j_gene: TRBJ2-3
v_gene: TRBV7-9

CDR3aa: CSASPVSNQPQHF
d_gene: .
j_gene: TRBJ1-5
v_gene: TRBV20-1

CDR3aa: CASSTLAGVNNEQFF
d_gene: TRBD2
j_gene: TRBJ2-1
v_gene: TRBV5-1

CDR3aa: CASSVLAGGYNEQFF
d_gene: TRBD2
j_gene: TRBJ2-1
v_gene: TRBV2

CDR3aa: CASSERQGNEQFF
d_gene: .
j_gene: TRBJ2-1
v_gene: TRBV10-2

CDR3aa: CSALGLAGSDEQYF
d_gene: TRBD2
j_gene: TRBJ2-7
v_gene: TRBV20-1

CDR3aa: CSGRRDTQYF
d_gene: .
j_gene: TRBJ2-3
v_gene: TRBV29-1

CDR3aa: CAISETLLQPSTDTQYF
d_gene: .
j_gene: TRBJ2-3
v_gene: TRBV10-3

CDR3aa: CASRPRREGPHEQYF
d_gene: TRBD2
j_gene: TRBJ2-7
v_gene: TRBV12-3/TRBV12-4

CDR3aa: CASSRELGGGEQFF
d_gene: .
j_gene: TRBJ2-1
v_gene: TRBV9

CDR3aa: CASSLSGSNNEQFF
d_gene: .
j_gene: TRBJ2-1
v_gene: TRBV28

CDR3aa: CAWNQGSSYEQYF
d_gene: .
j_gene: TRBJ2-7
v_gene: TRBV30

CDR3aa: CASSGDRGVVYEQYF
d_gene: TRBD1
j_gene: TRBJ2-7
v_gene: TRBV5-1

CDR3aa: CATSLGSMNEQFF
d_gene: .
j_gene: TRBJ2-1
v_gene: TRBV7-6

CDR3aa: CASSRLLDRAGDGYTF
d_gene: TRBD1
j_gene: TRBJ1-2
v_gene: TRBV5-6

CDR3aa: CSSGYETQYF
d_gene: .
j_gene: TRBJ2-5
v_gene: TRBV20-1

CDR3aa: CASSSGRAGTDTQYF
d_gene: TRBD2
j_gene: TRBJ2-3
v_gene: TRBV6-2/TRBV6-3

CDR3aa: CSACPGLAEPTEQFF
d_gene: TRBD2
j_gene: TRBJ2-1
v_gene: TRBV20-1

CDR3aa: CASSQTFDDNEQFF
d_gene: .
j_gene: TRBJ2-1
v_gene: TRBV18

CDR3aa: CASSPGTARYEQYF
d_gene: TRBD1
j_gene: TRBJ2-7
v_gene: TRBV7-9

CDR3aa: CASSKGRTDTQYF
d_gene: .
j_gene: TRBJ2-3
v_gene: TRBV3-1

CDR3aa: CVSSLPTGGINEQYF
d_gene: TRBD1
j_gene: TRBJ2-7
v_gene: TRBV12-3/TRBV12-4

CDR3aa: CASSLGTGELGEQFF
d_gene: TRBD1
j_gene: TRBJ2-1
v_gene: TRBV5-1

CDR3aa: CASSSGQGSTDTQYF
d_gene: TRBD1
j_gene: TRBJ2-3
v_gene: TRBV5-1

CDR3aa: CASSQGQVLYEQYF
d_gene: .
j_gene: TRBJ2-7
v_gene: TRBV3-1

CDR3aa: CASSETGGVAFF
d_gene: TRBD1
j_gene: TRBJ1-1
v_gene: TRBV7-9

CDR3aa: CATSGQRTGGRDTQYF
d_gene: TRBD1
j_gene: TRBJ2-3
v_gene: TRBV24-1

CDR3aa: CASRRGGPYEQYF
d_gene: .
j_gene: TRBJ2-7
v_gene: TRBV27

CDR3aa: CASRFSVSYNEQFF
d_gene: .
j_gene: TRBJ2-1
v_gene: TRBV7-2

CDR3aa: CASSPTAEGETQYF
d_gene: .
j_gene: TRBJ2-5
v_gene: TRBV18

CDR3aa: CASSRNYGYTF
d_gene: .
j_gene: TRBJ1-2
v_gene: TRBV3-1

CDR3aa: CASSHLAGGWSSYNEQFF
d_gene: TRBD2
j_gene: TRBJ2-1
v_gene: TRBV19

CDR3aa: CASRRGSGYEQYF
d_gene: .
j_gene: TRBJ2-7
v_gene: TRBV28

CDR3aa: CASRTGWEQETQYF
d_gene: .
j_gene: TRBJ2-5
v_gene: TRBV2

CDR3aa: CASRTRQGMNEKLFF
d_gene: TRBD1
j_gene: TRBJ1-4
v_gene: TRBV2

CDR3aa: CASSSSRGGYNEQFF
d_gene: .
j_gene: TRBJ2-1
v_gene: TRBV5-1

CDR3aa: CASSHTSPTSWMNTEAFF
d_gene: .
j_gene: TRBJ1-1
v_gene: TRBV3-1

CDR3aa: CASSLAGNSEANVLTF
d_gene: .
j_gene: TRBJ2-6
v_gene: TRBV7-2

CDR3aa: CASRGSANEKLFF
d_gene: .
j_gene: TRBJ1-4
v_gene: TRBV12-3/TRBV12-4

CDR3aa: CASTQIIQETQYF
d_gene: .
j_gene: TRBJ2-5
v_gene: TRBV2

CDR3aa: CASSQDVQGIYGYTF
d_gene: .
j_gene: TRBJ1-2
v_gene: TRBV4-1

CDR3aa: CASSPQWSSGRIGEQFF
d_gene: TRBD2
j_gene: TRBJ2-1
v_gene: TRBV4-2

CDR3aa: CASSLGDIRTDTQYF
d_gene: .
j_gene: TRBJ2-3
v_gene: TRBV12-3/TRBV12-4

CDR3aa: CASSPNPGVSTGELFF
d_gene: .
j_gene: TRBJ2-2
v_gene: TRBV18

CDR3aa: CASSFGGGQTTDTQYF
d_gene: TRBD1
j_gene: TRBJ2-3
v_gene: TRBV5-1

CDR3aa: CASSLRDSGNTIYF
d_gene: TRBD1
j_gene: TRBJ1-3
v_gene: TRBV5-1

CDR3aa: CASSSAPGRVGNTIYF
d_gene: .
j_gene: TRBJ1-3
v_gene: TRBV7-2

CDR3aa: CASSQFQQPQHF
d_gene: .
j_gene: TRBJ1-5
v_gene: TRBV3-1

CDR3aa: CASSYGLAGPRGEQYF
d_gene: TRBD2
j_gene: TRBJ2-7
v_gene: TRBV5-1

CDR3aa: CASSAGGLDYDTQYF
d_gene: TRBD1
j_gene: TRBJ2-3
v_gene: TRBV7-9